This TCR beta chain was recovered during a study of blood T cell repertoires in COVID-19. TCRdb's table, derived via immunoSEQ multiplex PCR, lists solely in-frame clones and lacks some. The repertoire holds over 200,000 clones, with about 85% as singletons. Sequences were obtained from peripheral blood. This TCR derives from a man in his 60s who had recovered from COVID-19.

The CDR3 bases are TGTGCCAGCTCACCACTGACAGGACCCCGGGCGGGTTACGAGCAGTACTTC. As protein: CASSPLTGPRAGYEQYF. The chain couples TRBV18 to TRBJ2-7; D may be TRBD1 (6 bases). Germline CDR1 reads KGHSH; CDR2 reads LQKENI. Trimming shortened V by 1 base and J by 4 bases, and 20 bases separated the two germline ends. The CDR3 covers 17 residues.